This TCR beta chain stems from a study of T cell repertoires in cytomegalovirus infection. Study summary: The authors used CMV epitopes that were HLA-C-restricted (recently identified) and HLA-B-restricted (well studied). Public TCR beta signatures indicated both CMV infection and matching HLA type. Study results and limitations: Dominant in the ex vivo response were TCR beta clonotypes restricted by HLA-C and specific for CMV.

Many counts were recorded for this clonotype. Its target is not known. CDR1 is SEHNR and CDR2 is FQNEAQ in the germline V gene (reference sequence). The CDR3 runs 17 residues. Trimming removed 4 bases at V and 9 bases at J, with 22 bases between. One entry per CDR3 protein, called by TCRdb with MiXCR from the reads. This sample carries about 89,000 distinct CDR3 sequences, about 29% of them seen once, and the ten largest clones take about three quarters. The chain combines TRBV7-9 with TRBJ1-6; a weak D match, TRBD1 (6 bases). The receptor comes from a human donor in good health (CMV status not recorded). Some clones in this sample may be carry-over from other donors' samples. This specimen was CD8+ T cells from cultured PBMCs, taken from culture after CMV antigen stimulation. The CDR3 here is CASSSHDLRGAASPLHF. CDR3 in DNA: TGTGCCAGCAGCTCTCACGACCTCCGGGGGGCTGCTTCACCCCTCCACTTT. The full variable domain, in which reference TRBV7-9 and TRBJ1-6 provide the parts outside the CDR3, is DTGVSQNPRHKITKRGQNVTFRCDPISEHNRLYWYRQTLGQGPEFLTYFQNEAQLEKSRLLSDRFSAERPKGSFSTLEIQRTEQGDSAMYLCASSSHDLRGAASPLHFGNGTRLTVT.